Below are 9 T cell receptor beta chains sequenced from a single sample in a study of blood T cell repertoires in COVID-19. Sequencing used immunoSEQ multiplex PCR; TCRdb keeps in-frame clones, though not all of them. The table shows approximately 13,000 clones, with about four fifths occurring only once. The sample consisted of peripheral blood. All receptors come from a man over 45 with active COVID-19.

The chain recombines TRBV19 with TRBJ1-5; D is possibly TRBD1 (6 bases). CDR3 length: 14 residues. CDR1 is LNHDA and CDR2 is SQIVND in the germline V gene (reference sequence). V was pared by 7 bases and J by 6 bases, with 16 bases between. The CDR3 loop is CASTAGAFSQPQHF. The CDR3, as DNA: TGTGCCAGTACGGCAGGGGCTTTTAGTCAGCCCCAGCATTTT.

This clone was found a few times. The rearrangement joins TRBV7-9 to TRBJ1-6; tentative D call: TRBD1 (5 bases). The CDR3 has 14 amino acids. The V and J ends lost 5 bases and 11 bases respectively, with 16 bases between them. Germline assignment: CDR1 SEHNR and CDR2 FQNEAQ (reference sequence). In DNA form, the CDR3 reads TGTGCCAGCAGCCGTGACAGCTCCATTACACCCCTCCACTTT. Encoded protein: CASSRDSSITPLHF.

This chain links TRBV4-2 with TRBJ1-2, with unresolved D. Germline loops: CDR1 LGHNA, CDR2 YNFKEQ. The CDR3 extends over 13 amino acids. Trimming left V 1 base short and J 4 bases short, with 7 bases between. The CDR3 bases are TGTGCCAGCAGCCAAGCACAGTCCTATGGCTACACCTTC. Residues: CASSQAQSYGYTF.

The V and J genes are TRBV28 and TRBJ2-1, with no clear D. Per the germline V gene, CDR1 is MDHEN and CDR2 is SYDVKM. This CDR3 has 12 residues. Trimming cost V 3 bases and J 9 bases, with 9 bases left between them. The CDR3 protein is CASSFGPAEQFF. In DNA form, the CDR3 reads TGTGCCAGCAGTTTTGGCCCCGCTGAGCAGTTCTTC.

The gene calls are TRBV7-9 and TRBJ2-1, with D possibly being TRBD2 (5 bases). The CDR3 totals 16 residues. Germline CDR1 is SEHNR and CDR2 is FQNEAQ (reference sequence). Trimming took 5 bases from V and 0 from J, leaving 14 bases between them. The CDR3 DNA sequence: TGTGCCAGCAGCCCAAAGTGGGAGAGCTCCTACAATGAGCAGTTCTTC. Encoded protein: CASSPKWESSYNEQFF.

This clone was detected once. The chain couples TRBV27 to TRBJ2-3; D may be TRBD2 (5 bases). This CDR3 spans 12 amino acids. Trimming took off 6 bases at V and 2 bases at J, with 6 bases between the two ends. Germline V gene sequence: CDR1 MNHEY, CDR2 SMNVEV (reference sequence). CDR3 residues: CASRDSTDTQYF. CDR3 coding DNA: TGTGCCAGCAGGGACTCCACAGATACGCAGTATTTT.

V is TRBV5-4 and J is TRBJ2-3; 7 nucleotides line up with TRBD2. Per germline, CDR1 SGHNT and CDR2 YYREEE (reference sequence). This CDR3 spans 15 amino acids. Unmatched junction bases numbered 11, after V lost 4 bases and J lost 6 bases. The CDR3 loop reads CASSSSGSGFDTQYF. CDR3 nucleotides: TGTGCCAGCAGCAGTAGCGGGTCTGGTTTTGATACGCAGTATTTT.

The rearrangement links TRBV27 to TRBJ1-1; maybe TRBD1 (6 bases). Germline V gene lookup returns CDR1 MNHEY and CDR2 SMNVEV (reference sequence). This CDR3 comprises 16 residues. V lost 5 bases and J 3 bases, leaving 19 bases between the germline ends. The CDR3 nucleotides read TGTGCCAGCAGTCTCCTCGGGGGGGGCAAGGACACTGAAGCTTTCTTT. Translating it yields CASSLLGGGKDTEAFF.

The chain links TRBV2 to TRBJ2-1, with 10 bases matching TRBD2. The CDR3 loop spans 15 amino acids. The V segment lost 6 bases and the J segment 4 bases; nucleotides outside the gene matches: 6. From germline, CDR1 is SNHLY and CDR2 FYNNEI. The CDR3 coding sequence is TGTGCCAGCAGCAATAGCGGGAGGTATTACAATGAGCAGTTCTTC. Translating it yields CASSNSGRYYNEQFF.